The 21 T cell receptor beta chains below were found in one sample sequenced in a study of OX40 agonist ivuxolimab in advanced cancers. TCRdb's table, derived via immunoSEQ multiplex PCR, lists solely in-frame clones and lacks some. The table includes about 64,000 clones, approximately 90% detected once. Sequencing was performed on CD4+ or CD8+ T cells sorted from blood, taken in a trial of the OX40 agonist ivuxolimab. The receptors come from an adult with an advanced solid tumor such as melanoma, head and neck, liver or kidney cancer.

This chain joins TRBV6-1 and TRBJ2-7, with D hard to call. This CDR3 is built from 14 residues. The V and J ends lost 2 bases and 7 bases respectively, with 15 bases between them. Germline V CDR1 and CDR2: MNHNS, SASEGT. The CDR3 nucleotides are TGTGCCAGCAGTGAACTACTAAACCTGGGAGAGCAGTACTTC. Translated: CASSELLNLGEQYF.

The chain has TRBV19 and TRBJ2-1; 14 bases fit TRBD2. Germline V lookup: CDR1 LNHDA, CDR2 SQIVND (reference sequence). J lost 13 bases, V lost 7 bases, and 9 bases had no gene match. CDR3 size: 14 residues. CDR3 nucleotide sequence: TGTGCCAGTACCGGGACTAGCGGGAGTCGGAAACAGTTCTTC. As protein: CASTGTSGSRKQFF.

This chain links TRBV7-9 with TRBJ2-3; D gene uncertain. The CDR3 is made up of 14 amino acids. V dropped 5 bases and J dropped 1 base, with 10 bases sitting between them. Germline-derived CDR1 and CDR2 are SEHNR and FQNEAQ (reference sequence). CDR3 sequence reads: CASSRDGGTDTQYF. Here the CDR3 DNA reads TGTGCCAGCAGCCGCGATGGGGGCACAGATACGCAGTATTTT.

V and J are TRBV6-6 and TRBJ2-7; perhaps TRBD2 as D (5 bases). Germline CDR1 and CDR2: MNHNY and SVGAGI (reference sequence). This CDR3 is built from 14 residues. V was clipped by 2 bases and J by 3 bases, with 11 bases between them. In DNA, the CDR3 is TGTGCCAGCAGTTACGGACTTGAGGGCTACGAGCAGTACTTC. Translation: CASSYGLEGYEQYF.

The chain joins TRBV6-1 to TRBJ2-1, with D tentatively TRBD1 (5 bases). Between the trimmed V and J ends, which lost 8 bases and 5 bases, there was a span of 13 bases. In germline, CDR1 is MNHNS, CDR2 SASEGT. The CDR3 runs to 13 residues. The CDR3 nucleotides are TGTGCCAGCTCGAGCAGGGTCGACAATGAGCAGTTCTTC. Translation: CASSSRVDNEQFF.

Comments on this clone: Other DNA sequences from this sample encode an identical CDR3 as well. V gene TRBV29-1 combines with J gene TRBJ1-5; D is uncertain. Germline V gene data show CDR1 as SQVTM and CDR2 as ANQGSEA. Trimming took 4 bases from V and 5 from J, leaving 9 bases between them. This CDR3 has 12 amino acids. CDR3 bases: TGCAGCGTTGGGGCCCGGGATCAGCCCCAGCATTTT. Translation gives CSVGARDQPQHF.

This chain links TRBV5-4 with TRBJ2-7, with D tentatively TRBD2 (6 bases). Trimming shortened V by 4 bases and J by 3 bases, and 11 bases separated the two germline ends. The germline V gene has CDR1 SGHNT and CDR2 YYREEE (reference sequence). This CDR3 spans 13 amino acids. The CDR3 protein is CASSRDFDYEQYF. In DNA, the CDR3 is TGTGCCAGCAGCCGGGACTTCGACTACGAGCAGTACTTC.

The J gene is TRBJ2-1, the V gene TRBV7-2, with 12 nucleotides matching TRBD2. With V trimmed by 3 bases and J by 4 bases, 1 base remained unmatched. This CDR3 comprises 15 residues. Germline V gene data show CDR1 as SGHTA and CDR2 as FQGNSA. CDR3 DNA: TGTGCCAGCAGCTTCGGACTAGCGGGATACAATGAGCAGTTCTTC. Its protein is CASSFGLAGYNEQFF.

CDR3 protein: CASSLQQGLGGYTF. Written as DNA, the CDR3 is TGTGCCAGCAGTCTACAACAGGGTCTCGGTGGCTACACCTTC. The rearrangement joins TRBV27 to TRBJ1-2; possible D gene TRBD1, 6 bases. Germline CDR1 MNHEY, CDR2 SMNVEV (reference sequence). This CDR3 region has 14 residues. V was clipped by 5 bases and J by 7 bases, with 17 bases between them.

The table lists this clone with a few counts. This sequence joins TRBV18 and TRBJ1-1; D not resolved. The V gene lost 5 bases and the J gene lost 1 base, with 8 bases spanning the gap. Germline CDR1 and CDR2: KGHSH and LQKENI. The CDR3 has 13 residues. CDR3 in DNA: TGTGCCAGCTCAGCTGACGGGAACACTGAAGCTTTCTTT. Amino acids: CASSADGNTEAFF.

The chain recombines TRBV10-3 with TRBJ1-5, with 7 nucleotides matching TRBD1. V shed 6 bases and J 4 bases; nucleotides not matched to a gene: 9. This CDR3 is built from 15 residues. In germline, CDR1 is ENHRY, CDR2 SYGVKD. The CDR3: CAISQTGIENQPQHF. CDR3 DNA: TGTGCCATCAGCCAGACAGGGATAGAAAATCAGCCCCAGCATTTT.

This sequence joins TRBV10-2 and TRBJ1-5; 7 bases align to TRBD1. The CDR3 extends over 15 amino acids. Germline loops: CDR1 WSHSY, CDR2 SAAADI. V lost 6 bases, J lost 1 base, and 6 bases stayed unmatched. DNA for the CDR3: TGCGCCAGCAGGCCCACAGGGGCGAGCAATCAGCCCCAGCATTTT. Encoded protein: CASRPTGASNQPQHF.

This clone was detected only once. V is TRBV5-1 and J is TRBJ2-5; no clear D gene. V lost 3 bases to trimming and J lost 2 bases, with 5 bases between them. Germline CDR1 reads SGHRS; CDR2 reads YFSETQ. The CDR3 loop spans 12 amino acids. CDR3 in amino acids: CASSYSQETQYF. The CDR3 DNA follows: TGCGCCAGCAGCTACTCTCAAGAGACCCAGTACTTC.

In its sample, this clone was seen once. V is TRBV5-1 and J is TRBJ2-7, with TRBD2 matching over 7 bases. CDR1 is SGHRS and CDR2 is YFSETQ in the germline V gene. V trimming: 5 bases; J trimming: 6 bases; junction bases outside the gene matches: 14. The CDR3 contains 15 residues. The CDR3 sequence is CASRGSSGPIGEQYF. As DNA, the CDR3 is TGCGCCAGCAGAGGGTCTAGCGGACCCATCGGCGAGCAGTACTTC.

The chain couples TRBV7-2 to TRBJ2-7; no firm D call. Trimming cost V 1 base and J 1 base, with 11 bases left between them. The CDR3 totals 15 residues. The germline CDR1 and CDR2 sequences are SGHTA and FQGNSA. CDR3 residues: CASSLVPERSYEQYF. The CDR3 nucleotides read TGTGCCAGCAGCTTAGTACCTGAAAGGTCCTACGAGCAGTACTTC.

The CDR3 loop is CASSYTWGQGALATNEKLFF. The DNA of the CDR3 is TGTGCCAGCAGCTATACTTGGGGACAGGGGGCGTTAGCAACTAATGAAAAACTGTTTTTT. V gene TRBV5-4 combines with J gene TRBJ1-4; 12 bases align to TRBD1. The CDR3 sequence is 20 residues long. Per the germline V gene, CDR1 is SGHNT and CDR2 is YYREEE (reference sequence). Trimming at V came to 3 bases and at J to 0 bases, leaving 12 bases not matched to a gene.

The rearrangement links TRBV6-1 to TRBJ1-5; tentative D call: TRBD1 (5 bases). This CDR3 has 15 amino acids. V dropped 3 bases and J dropped 2 bases, with 11 bases sitting between them. Germline CDR1 and CDR2: MNHNS and SASEGT. DNA for the CDR3: TGTGCCAGCAGTGACAGGGCTTTGGGCAATCAGCCCCAGCATTTT. Protein product: CASSDRALGNQPQHF.

The chain couples TRBV30 to TRBJ2-1; 7 bases line up with TRBD1. The germline gives CDR1 GTSNPN, CDR2 SVGIG (reference sequence). Trimming took 4 bases from V and 3 from J; bases not matched to a gene: 6. The CDR3 runs 14 residues. The CDR3 bases are TGTGCCTGGACTCGGCCAGGGGGCTACAATGAGCAGTTCTTC. Its translation: CAWTRPGGYNEQFF.

V usage is TRBV13 and J usage is TRBJ1-3; TRBD1 matches at 8 bases. Trimming at V came to 5 bases and at J to 4 bases, leaving 4 bases not matched to a gene. This CDR3 comprises 14 residues. The germline gives CDR1 PRHDT, CDR2 FYEKMQ (reference sequence). The CDR3 protein is CASSINRGGNTIYF. The DNA of the CDR3 is TGTGCCAGCAGCATAAACAGGGGGGGAAACACCATATATTTT.

V and J are TRBV5-4 and TRBJ2-1; 10 bases are shared with TRBD2. The germline V gene encodes CDR1 SGHNT and CDR2 YYREEE (reference sequence). Germline trimming cut 3 bases from V and 7 bases from J; bases unmatched to any gene: 13. The CDR3 has 17 amino acids. The CDR3: CASSSGGAGGPGNEQFF. The CDR3 region has the DNA TGTGCCAGCAGCTCGGGCGGAGCGGGAGGGCCGGGGAATGAGCAGTTCTTC.

The rearrangement uses TRBV5-6 and TRBJ2-1; 10 bases map to TRBD2. J gave up 15 bases and V 1 base, and 13 bases lay outside the gene matches. CDR1 and CDR2 (germline): SGHDT, YYEEEE. The CDR3 is made up of 15 amino acids. CDR3 nucleotide sequence: TGTGCCAGCAGCTTGTTTAGCGGGGGGAGGGCGGTGGCGTTCTTC. As protein: CASSLFSGGRAVAFF. The full variable domain, with the rest looked up from reference TRBV5-6 and TRBJ2-1, is DAGVTQSPTHLIKTRGQQVTLRCSPKSGHDTVSWYQQALGQGPQFIFQYYEEEERQRGNFPDRFSGHQFPNYSSELNVNALLLGDSALYLCASSLFSGGRAVAFFGPGTRLTVL.